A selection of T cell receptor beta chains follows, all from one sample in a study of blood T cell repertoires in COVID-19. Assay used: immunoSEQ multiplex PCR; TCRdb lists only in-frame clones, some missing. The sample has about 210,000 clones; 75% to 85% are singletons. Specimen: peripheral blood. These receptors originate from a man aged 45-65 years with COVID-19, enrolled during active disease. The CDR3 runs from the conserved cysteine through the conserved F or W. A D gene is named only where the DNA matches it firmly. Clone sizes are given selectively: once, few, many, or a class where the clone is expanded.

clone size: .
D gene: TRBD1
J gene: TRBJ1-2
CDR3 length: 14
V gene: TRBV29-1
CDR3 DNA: TGCAGCGTTGCTGGACAGGGGACTAACTATGGCTACACCTTC
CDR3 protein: CSVAGQGTNYGYTF

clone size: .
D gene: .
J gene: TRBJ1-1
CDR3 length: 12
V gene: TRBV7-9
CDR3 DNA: TGTGCCAGCAGCTTAAAACAGTCCGAAGCTTTCTTT
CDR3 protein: CASSLKQSEAFF

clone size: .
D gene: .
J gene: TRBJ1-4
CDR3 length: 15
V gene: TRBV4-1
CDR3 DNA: TGCGCCAGCAGCCAGGCCGTGGTAACTAATGAAAAACTGTTTTTT
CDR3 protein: CASSQAVVTNEKLFF

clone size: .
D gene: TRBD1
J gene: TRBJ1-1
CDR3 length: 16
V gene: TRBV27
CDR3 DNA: TGTGCCAGCAGTTTATTCCGGGACAGGGCGAACACTGAAGCTTTCTTT
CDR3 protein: CASSLFRDRANTEAFF

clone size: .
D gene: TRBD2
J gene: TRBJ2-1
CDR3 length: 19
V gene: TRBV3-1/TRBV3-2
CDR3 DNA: TGTGCCAGCAGCCAAGCGTCTAGCGGGGGGCCGAGCTCCTACAATGAGCAGTTCTTC
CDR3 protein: CASSQASSGGPSSYNEQFF

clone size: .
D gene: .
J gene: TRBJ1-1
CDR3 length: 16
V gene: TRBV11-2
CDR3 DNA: TGTGCCAGCAGCTTCTCAGAGGGGGGGCTGAACACTGAAGCTTTCTTT
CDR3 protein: CASSFSEGGLNTEAFF

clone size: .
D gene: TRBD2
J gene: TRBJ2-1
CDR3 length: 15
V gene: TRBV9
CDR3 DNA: TGTGCCAGCAGCGTAGTCGACGGGGGGGCCGATGAGCAGTTCTTC
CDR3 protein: CASSVVDGGADEQFF

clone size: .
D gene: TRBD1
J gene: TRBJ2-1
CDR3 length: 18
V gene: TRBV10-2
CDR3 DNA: TGCGCCAGCAGTGAGTCCCAAGGGGCAGGGGGCTCCTACAATGAGCAGTTCTTC
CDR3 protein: CASSESQGAGGSYNEQFF

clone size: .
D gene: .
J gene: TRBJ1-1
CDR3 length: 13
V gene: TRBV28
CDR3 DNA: TGTGCCAGCAGACTAGAGGGGAACACTGAAGCTTTCTTT
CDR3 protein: CASRLEGNTEAFF

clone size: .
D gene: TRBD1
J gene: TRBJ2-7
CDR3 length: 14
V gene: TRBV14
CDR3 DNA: TGTGCCAGCAGCTACCTCGGGACAGGGCGAGAGCAGTACTTC
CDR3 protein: CASSYLGTGREQYF

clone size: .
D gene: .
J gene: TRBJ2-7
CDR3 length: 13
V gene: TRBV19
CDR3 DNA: TGTGCCAGTAGTAGACGGGGCTCCTACGAGCAGTACTTC
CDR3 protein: CASSRRGSYEQYF

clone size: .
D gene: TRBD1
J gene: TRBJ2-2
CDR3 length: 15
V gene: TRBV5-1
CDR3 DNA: TGCGCCAGCAGCTCCGGGACAGGGTACACCGGGGAGCTGTTTTTT
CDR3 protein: CASSSGTGYTGELFF

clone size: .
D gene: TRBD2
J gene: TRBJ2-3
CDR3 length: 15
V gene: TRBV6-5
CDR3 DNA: TGTGCCAGCAGTTACTCCGGGGACTACACAGATACGCAGTATTTT
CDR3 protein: CASSYSGDYTDTQYF

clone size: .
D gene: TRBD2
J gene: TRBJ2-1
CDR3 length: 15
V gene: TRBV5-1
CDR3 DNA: TGCGCCAGCAGCTTGAGCGGGGGGGCGTACAATGAGCAGTTCTTC
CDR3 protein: CASSLSGGAYNEQFF

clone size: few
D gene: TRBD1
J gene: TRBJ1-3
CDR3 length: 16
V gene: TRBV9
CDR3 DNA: TGTGCCAGCAGTAAGGACAGGGAATTCTCTGGAAACACCATATATTTT
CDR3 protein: CASSKDREFSGNTIYF

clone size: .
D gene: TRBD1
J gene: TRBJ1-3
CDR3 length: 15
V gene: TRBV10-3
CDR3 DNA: TGTGCCATCAGTCCCGGGACAGGTTCTGGAAACACCATATATTTT
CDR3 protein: CAISPGTGSGNTIYF

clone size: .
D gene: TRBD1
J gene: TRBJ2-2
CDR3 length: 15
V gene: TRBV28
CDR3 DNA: TGTGCCAGCAGGGGGACAGGGGGCTTCACCGGGGAGCTGTTTTTT
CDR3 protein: CASRGTGGFTGELFF

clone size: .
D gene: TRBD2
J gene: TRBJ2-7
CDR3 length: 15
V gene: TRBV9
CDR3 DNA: TGTGCCAGCAGCGTAGATGCTAGCGGGGTCTGGGAGCAGTACTTC
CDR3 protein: CASSVDASGVWEQYF

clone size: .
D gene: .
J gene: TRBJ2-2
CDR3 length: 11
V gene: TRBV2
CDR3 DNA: TGTGCCAGCAGTGCTGTCGGGGAGCTGTTTTTT
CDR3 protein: CASSAVGELFF

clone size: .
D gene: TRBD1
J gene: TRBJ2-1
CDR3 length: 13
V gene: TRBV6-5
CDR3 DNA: TGTGCCAGCAGCCCACCGACAGGGCACGAGCAGTTCTTC
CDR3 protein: CASSPPTGHEQFF

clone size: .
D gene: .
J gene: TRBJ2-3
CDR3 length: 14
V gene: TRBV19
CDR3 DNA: TGTGCCAGTAGTTTGGGACTTCCCCCTGATACGCAGTATTTT
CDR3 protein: CASSLGLPPDTQYF

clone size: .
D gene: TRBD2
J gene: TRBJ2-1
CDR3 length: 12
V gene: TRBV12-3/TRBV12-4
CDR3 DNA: TGTGCCAGCAGTCCGGCTAGCGGGGGAGAGTTCTTC
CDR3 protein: CASSPASGGEFF

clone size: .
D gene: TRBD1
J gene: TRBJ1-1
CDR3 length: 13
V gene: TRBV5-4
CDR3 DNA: TGTGCCAGCAGCTTGGCCGACAGGGCCGGTGCTTTCTTT
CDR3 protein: CASSLADRAGAFF

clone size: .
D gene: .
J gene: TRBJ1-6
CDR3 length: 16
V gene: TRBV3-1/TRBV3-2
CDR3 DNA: TGTGCCAGCAGCCTATCGGGGAAGGGCGTGAATTCACCCCTCCACTTT
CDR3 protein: CASSLSGKGVNSPLHF

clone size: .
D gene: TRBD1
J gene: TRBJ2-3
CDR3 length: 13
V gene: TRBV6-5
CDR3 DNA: TGTGCCAGCAAACAGGGGGCAACAGATACGCAGTATTTT
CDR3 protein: CASKQGATDTQYF

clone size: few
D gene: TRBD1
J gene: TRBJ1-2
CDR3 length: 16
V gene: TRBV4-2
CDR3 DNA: TGTGCCAGCAGCCAGGAGCTGACAGGGGGAGTGGATGGCTACACCTTC
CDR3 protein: CASSQELTGGVDGYTF

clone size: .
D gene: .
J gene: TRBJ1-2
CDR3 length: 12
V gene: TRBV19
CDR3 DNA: TGTGCCAGTAGCCCGACAGAATATGGCTACACCTTC
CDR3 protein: CASSPTEYGYTF

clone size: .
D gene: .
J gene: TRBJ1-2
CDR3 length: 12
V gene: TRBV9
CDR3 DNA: TGTGCCAGCAAGGACACCGGCTATGGCTACACCTTC
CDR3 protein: CASKDTGYGYTF

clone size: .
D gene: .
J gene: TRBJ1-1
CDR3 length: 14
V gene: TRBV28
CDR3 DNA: TGTGCCAGCGGGTCCGGCTCCGGGGAAATTGAAGCTTTCTTT
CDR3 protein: CASGSGSGEIEAFF

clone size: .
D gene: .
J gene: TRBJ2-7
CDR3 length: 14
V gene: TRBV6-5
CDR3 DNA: TGTGCCAGCAGTCGGTCCGTCCAATTCTACGAGCAGTACTTC
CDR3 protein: CASSRSVQFYEQYF

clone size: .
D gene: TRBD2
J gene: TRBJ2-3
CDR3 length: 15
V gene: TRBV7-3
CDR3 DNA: TGTGCCAGCAGCCGGACTAGCGGGAGCACAGATACGCAGTATTTT
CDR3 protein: CASSRTSGSTDTQYF

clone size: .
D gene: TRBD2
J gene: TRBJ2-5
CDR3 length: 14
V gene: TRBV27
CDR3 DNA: TGTGCCAGCAGGTGGACTAGCACGCAAGAGACCCAGTACTTC
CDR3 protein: CASRWTSTQETQYF

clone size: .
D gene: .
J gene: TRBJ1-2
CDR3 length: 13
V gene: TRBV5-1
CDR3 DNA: TGCGCCAGCACGCCCGGGGAGACCTATGGCTACACCTTC
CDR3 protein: CASTPGETYGYTF

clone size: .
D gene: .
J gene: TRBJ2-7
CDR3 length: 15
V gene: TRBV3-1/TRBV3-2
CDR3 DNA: TGTGCCAGCAGCCAACGGGGGACTGAGGGATTAGAGCAGTACTTC
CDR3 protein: CASSQRGTEGLEQYF

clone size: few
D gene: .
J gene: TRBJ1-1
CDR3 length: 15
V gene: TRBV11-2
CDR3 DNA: TGTGCCAGCAGCTTAGATAGGACACTTAACACTGAAGCTTTCTTT
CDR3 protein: CASSLDRTLNTEAFF

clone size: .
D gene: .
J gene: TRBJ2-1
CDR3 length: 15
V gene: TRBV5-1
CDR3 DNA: TGCGCCAGCAGTTCAGGGAATAGTTATCGCAATGAGCAGTTCTTC
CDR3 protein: CASSSGNSYRNEQFF

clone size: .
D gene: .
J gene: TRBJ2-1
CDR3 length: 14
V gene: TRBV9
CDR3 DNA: TGTGCCAGCAGCGTAGGCGTTGCCTACAATGAGCAGTTCTTC
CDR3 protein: CASSVGVAYNEQFF

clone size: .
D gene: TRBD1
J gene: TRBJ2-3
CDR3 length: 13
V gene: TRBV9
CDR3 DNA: TGTGCCAGCAGCCGGGACAGCCTGAAGACGCAGTATTTT
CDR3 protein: CASSRDSLKTQYF

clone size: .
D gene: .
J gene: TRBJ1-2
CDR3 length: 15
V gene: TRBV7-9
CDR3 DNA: TGTGCCAGCAGCTTAGGACCAGGGGCGAACTATGGCTACACCTTC
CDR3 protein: CASSLGPGANYGYTF

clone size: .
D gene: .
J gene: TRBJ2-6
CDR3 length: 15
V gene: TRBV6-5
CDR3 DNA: TGTGCCAGCAGTCTAGCGTTCTCTGGGGCCAACGTCCTGACTTTC
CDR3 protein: CASSLAFSGANVLTF

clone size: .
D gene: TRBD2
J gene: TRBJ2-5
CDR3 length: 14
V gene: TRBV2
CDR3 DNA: TGTGCCAGCCGGTCGACGCACGGGGGGGAGACCCAGTACTTC
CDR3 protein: CASRSTHGGETQYF

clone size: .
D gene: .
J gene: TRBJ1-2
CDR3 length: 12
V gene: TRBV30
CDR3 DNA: TGTGCCTGGAGTACAGGATTCTATGGCTACACCTTC
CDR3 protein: CAWSTGFYGYTF

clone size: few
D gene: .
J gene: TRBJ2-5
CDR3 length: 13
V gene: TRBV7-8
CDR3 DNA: TGTGCCAGCGCCCCCCCTAAACAAGAGACCCAGTACTTC
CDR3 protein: CASAPPKQETQYF

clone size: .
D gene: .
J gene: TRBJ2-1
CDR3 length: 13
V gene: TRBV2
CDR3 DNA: TGTGCCAGCAGCCTGGACAGTTACAATGAGCAGTTCTTC
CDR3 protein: CASSLDSYNEQFF

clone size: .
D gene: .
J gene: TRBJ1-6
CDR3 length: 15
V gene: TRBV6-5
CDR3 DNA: TGTGCCAGCAGTTACGGGTATAGGGGGAATTCACCCCTCCACTTT
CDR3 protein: CASSYGYRGNSPLHF

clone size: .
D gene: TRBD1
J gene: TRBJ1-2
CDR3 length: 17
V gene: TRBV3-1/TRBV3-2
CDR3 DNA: TGTGCCAGCAGCCAAGATGGTACTAGGGGACAGGACTATGGCTACACCTTC
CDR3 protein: CASSQDGTRGQDYGYTF

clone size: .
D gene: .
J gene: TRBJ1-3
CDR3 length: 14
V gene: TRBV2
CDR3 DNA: TGTGCCAGCAGGCGGGAGCCCTCTGGAAACACCATATATTTT
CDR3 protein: CASRREPSGNTIYF

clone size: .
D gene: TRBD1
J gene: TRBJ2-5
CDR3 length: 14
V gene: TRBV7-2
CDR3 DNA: TGTGCCAGCAGCAACCATGACAGGGAGGAGACCCAGTACTTC
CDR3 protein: CASSNHDREETQYF

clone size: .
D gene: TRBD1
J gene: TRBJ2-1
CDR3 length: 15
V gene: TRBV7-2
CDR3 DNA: TGTGCCAGCAGCCCACGACAGGGTTGGGACAATGAGCAGTTCTTC
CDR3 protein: CASSPRQGWDNEQFF

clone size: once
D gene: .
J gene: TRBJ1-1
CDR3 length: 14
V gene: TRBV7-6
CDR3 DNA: TGTGCCAGCAGCCTGAACCGCGATGTGGCTGAAGCTTTCTTT
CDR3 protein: CASSLNRDVAEAFF

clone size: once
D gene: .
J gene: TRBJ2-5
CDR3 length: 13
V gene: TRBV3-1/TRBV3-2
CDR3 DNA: TGTGCCAGCAGCCGAGGGCCCCAAGAGACCCAGTACTTC
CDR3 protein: CASSRGPQETQYF

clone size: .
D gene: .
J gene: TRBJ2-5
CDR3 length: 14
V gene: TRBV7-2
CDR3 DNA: TGTGCCAGCAGCTTAGAACAGCTTATCGCGACCCAGTACTTC
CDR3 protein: CASSLEQLIATQYF